These 11 T cell receptor beta chains came from one sample sequenced in a study of blood T cell repertoires in COVID-19. Sequencing was performed with immunoSEQ multiplex PCR; in TCRdb, only in-frame clones are kept and a portion is missing. The sample lists approximately 100,000 clones; 70% to 80% were seen once. Material: peripheral blood. Receptors originate from a man in his sixties or seventies with active or convalescent COVID-19.

This clone has only one observation. The genes are TRBV10-1 and TRBJ1-3; D is unclear. Looked up from germline, CDR1 is WNHNN and CDR2 is SYGVQD (reference sequence). The CDR3 contains 16 residues. The ends were cut back, 6 bases at V and 0 bases at J, with 15 bases in the middle. The CDR3 nucleotides are TGCGCCAGCAGCGGGGAGCCGGGGAGCTCTGGAAACACCATATATTTT. It yields the protein CASSGEPGSSGNTIYF.

CDR3 bases: TGTGCCAGCAGTCACAAGCCTGGGCCCTCCTACGAGCAGTACTTC. Amino acids: CASSHKPGPSYEQYF. The gene calls are TRBV6-5 and TRBJ2-7; no clear D gene. Germline V gene sequence: CDR1 MNHEY, CDR2 SVGAGI. Trimming took off 5 bases at V and 0 bases at J, with 14 bases between the two ends. The CDR3 has 15 residues.

This rearrangement joins TRBV2 to TRBJ1-5, with D maybe TRBD1 (5 bases). Germline-derived CDR1 and CDR2 are SNHLY and FYNNEI. The CDR3 has 16 residues. Between the trimmed V and J ends, which lost 4 bases and 0 bases, there was a span of 13 bases. CDR3 in DNA: TGTGCCAGCAGTGTAGGGAGGGACTATAGCAATCAGCCCCAGCATTTT. It specifies CASSVGRDYSNQPQHF.

The chain carries TRBV6-1 and TRBJ2-1, with 9 bases aligning to TRBD2. CDR3 length: 16 amino acids. V shed 1 base and J 4 bases; nucleotides not matched to a gene: 5. Per germline, CDR1 MNHNS and CDR2 SASEGT. The CDR3 DNA follows: TGTGCCAGCAGTGAAGGAGGAGCGGGGGGTTACAATGAGCAGTTCTTC. This encodes CASSEGGAGGYNEQFF.

The V call is TRBV6-5, the J call TRBJ1-3, with 8 bases identical to TRBD1. CDR3 length equals 15 residues. CDR1 and CDR2 from the germline V gene are MNHEY and SVGAGI. V dropped 6 bases and J dropped 4; count of bases not matched to a gene: 8. CDR3 sequence reads: CASSPGGLGGNTIYF. The CDR3 nucleotides read TGTGCCAGCAGCCCAGGGGGCTTAGGAGGAAACACCATATATTTT.

The chain joins TRBV9 to TRBJ1-6; D gene uncertain. The CDR3 contains 14 residues. Germline values: CDR1 SGDLS, CDR2 YYNGEE. V dropped 0 bases and J dropped 7 bases, with 8 bases sitting between them. This chain's CDR3 is CASSVGAPNSPLHF. DNA for the CDR3: TGTGCCAGCAGCGTAGGAGCCCCGAATTCACCCCTCCACTTT.

The chain recombines TRBV6-4 with TRBJ2-1; D not resolved. This CDR3 has 13 amino acids. Trimming pared 3 bases from V and 10 bases from J, leaving 13 bases between. CDR1 MRHNA and CDR2 SNTAGT come from the germline V gene. The CDR3 here is CASSEEAESEQFF. The CDR3, as DNA: TGTGCCAGCAGTGAAGAGGCCGAGTCCGAGCAGTTCTTC.

CDR3 residues: CASSPQTTGPLEQFF. CDR3 in DNA: TGCGCCAGCAGCCCTCAAACGACAGGCCCTTTGGAGCAGTTCTTC. The chain couples TRBV5-1 to TRBJ2-1; TRBD1 is a possible D gene (6 bases). CDR3 length: 15 residues. V lost 4 bases and J lost 10, with 21 bases in between. The germline gives CDR1 SGHRS, CDR2 YFSETQ.

The chain employs TRBV24-1 and TRBJ1-2; D perhaps matches TRBD1 (5 bases). CDR1 is KGHDR, CDR2 SFDVKD, per germline. The CDR3 length is 11 residues. With 9 bases removed from V and 6 bases from J, the gap between germline ends came to 10 bases. The CDR3 nucleotides are TGTGCCACCCCTGGGGCCGATGGCTACACCTTC. Translating gives CATPGADGYTF.

This chain links TRBV5-5 with TRBJ2-2; D is unclear. CDR3 length: 14 residues. Germline assignment: CDR1 SGHKS and CDR2 YYEKEE (reference sequence). With 0 bases removed from V and 5 bases from J, the gap between germline ends came to 8 bases. The CDR3 loop is CASSLAGLTGELFF. In DNA form, the CDR3 reads TGTGCCAGCAGCTTGGCGGGTTTAACCGGGGAGCTGTTTTTT.

The rearrangement joins TRBV7-9 to TRBJ1-4; 8 nucleotides agree with TRBD1. CDR3 length equals 14 residues. V shed 1 base, J shed 7 bases, and the junction held 2 bases outside the gene matches. Germline CDR1 and CDR2: SEHNR and FQNEAQ (reference sequence). The DNA of the CDR3 is TGTGCCAGCAGCTTAGGGACAGGGTCTGAAAAACTGTTTTTT. It codes for CASSLGTGSEKLFF.